Listed here are 11 T cell receptor beta chains from one sample, sequenced in a study of shared clonotypes between healthy human individuals. Assay: immunoSEQ multiplex PCR; the TCRdb copy retains only in-frame clones and omits some. The data hold roughly 2,300,000 clones, with 80% to 95% observed a single time. The specimen sequenced was naive CD4+ T cells from PBMCs. Regarding subset: CD45RA+ positively selected. These receptors were collected from a man in his late teens or twenties in good health. Some clones in this sample may be carry-over from other donors' samples.

Remarks on this clone: Because the CDR3's place on the DNA is in doubt, the DNA is left out and the CDR3 is given as listed by TCRdb. V usage is TRBV19 and J usage is TRBJ1-4. The CDR3 has 13 residues if both end residues are counted. CDR1 and CDR2 (germline): LNHDA, SQIVND (reference sequence). CDR3 residues: CASTSANNEKLFF.

V usage is TRBV5-1 and J usage is TRBJ1-1, with TRBD1 matching 7 bases. Germline CDR1 and CDR2: SGHRS and YFSETQ. V lost 0 bases to trimming and J lost 2 bases; unmatched junction nucleotides: 7. This CDR3 comprises 16 residues. The CDR3 spells CASSLVGTELNTEAFF. The DNA of the CDR3 is TGCGCCAGCAGCTTGGTAGGGACAGAGCTTAACACTGAAGCTTTCTTT.

The CDR3 is CASSLFLAGVADTQYF. The CDR3, as DNA: TGTGCCAGCAGCTTGTTCTTAGCGGGAGTAGCAGATACGCAGTATTTT. The V call is TRBV11-2, the J call TRBJ2-3, with 9 bases lining up with TRBD2. V dropped 3 bases and J dropped 4; count of bases not matched to a gene: 8. The CDR3 has 16 amino acids. CDR1 and CDR2 (germline): SGHAT, FQNNGV.

This clone appeared once. This sequence joins TRBV2 and TRBJ2-2; D unclear. Germline loops: CDR1 SNHLY, CDR2 FYNNEI. The CDR3 has 16 residues. V was trimmed by 1 base and J by 0 bases, leaving 9 bases between them. CDR3 sequence (DNA): TGTGCCAGCAGTGAAGGGATGTCAGCGAACACCGGGGAGCTGTTTTTT. Protein product: CASSEGMSANTGELFF. The full variable domain, its missing parts supplied by reference TRBV2 and TRBJ2-2, is EPEVTQTPSHQVTQMGQEVILRCVPISNHLYFYWYRQILGQKVEFLVSFYNNEISEKSEIFDDQFSVERPDGSNFTLKIRSTKLEDSAMYFCASSEGMSANTGELFFGEGSRLTVL.

V is TRBV7-2 and J is TRBJ2-5; a possible D gene is TRBD1 (6 bases). Germline-derived CDR1 and CDR2 are SGHTA and FQGNSA. Trimming shortened V by 3 bases and J by 1 base, and 15 bases separated the two germline ends. CDR3 length: 16 residues. CDR3: CASSFSLRGTQETQYF. CDR3 DNA: TGTGCCAGCAGCTTTAGTTTAAGGGGGACCCAAGAGACCCAGTACTTC.

This clone has only a few counts. The chain links TRBV19 to TRBJ1-2; D gene uncertain. V dropped 3 bases and J dropped 4 bases, with 21 bases sitting between them. Germline V gene data show CDR1 as LNHDA and CDR2 as SQIVND (reference sequence). This CDR3 has 17 residues. CDR3 in amino acids: CASSILEGVSSFYGYTF. The CDR3 DNA reads TGTGCCAGTAGTATCCTGGAGGGAGTTAGTAGTTTCTATGGCTACACCTTC.

Note on this clone: Different DNA sequences within this sample yield the same CDR3. The V gene is TRBV18, the J gene TRBJ1-2, with D uncertain. CDR3 length: 14 residues. V lost 3 bases to trimming and J lost 2 bases, with 10 bases between them. Per the germline V gene, CDR1 is KGHSH and CDR2 is LQKENI. As DNA, the CDR3 is TGTGCCAGCTCACCCGCGGACGGAAACTATGGCTACACCTTC. Translation gives CASSPADGNYGYTF.

The genes are TRBV7-6 and TRBJ2-2; 10 nucleotides agree with TRBD2. CDR1 SGHVS and CDR2 FNYEAQ come from the germline V gene. Trimming took 1 base from V and 7 from J; bases not matched to a gene: 9. The CDR3 loop spans 17 amino acids. Written as DNA, the CDR3 is TGTGCCAGCAGCTTAGAGTCTAGCGGGAGAAGTAACGGGGAGCTGTTTTTT. It codes for CASSLESSGRSNGELFF.

This chain joins TRBV29-1 and TRBJ2-5; the match to TRBD2 covers 7 bases. The germline gives CDR1 SQVTM, CDR2 ANQGSEA. The trim removed 7 bases at V and 2 bases at J, leaving 10 bases unmatched. The CDR3 extends over 14 amino acids. DNA for the CDR3: TGCAGCGCGAGGTGGGACTACCATCAAGAGACCCAGTACTTC. Protein: CSARWDYHQETQYF. The full variable domain, completed using reference TRBV29-1 and TRBJ2-5, is SAVISQKPSRDICQRGTSLTIQCQVDSQVTMMFWYRQQPGQSLTLIATANQGSEATYESGFVIDKFPISRPNLTFSTLTVSNMSPEDSSIYLCSARWDYHQETQYFGPGTRLLVL.

The chain couples TRBV2 to TRBJ2-7; TRBD2 aligns across 13 bases. The CDR3 consists of 14 residues. Per germline, CDR1 SNHLY and CDR2 FYNNEI. V lost 8 bases, J lost 3 bases, and 4 bases stayed unmatched. The CDR3 DNA follows: TGTGCCAGCCTGGGACTAGCGGGGTTCTACGAGCAGTACTTC. It translates to CASLGLAGFYEQYF.

The chain carries TRBV18 and TRBJ2-1; TRBD2 might be the D (6 bases). Trimming left V 4 bases short and J 8 bases short, with 15 bases between. Germline V gene data show CDR1 as KGHSH and CDR2 as LQKENI. The CDR3 extends over 14 amino acids. CDR3 protein: CASSLLRESDEQFF. CDR3 in DNA: TGTGCCAGCTCACTTCTCCGGGAGAGCGATGAGCAGTTCTTC.